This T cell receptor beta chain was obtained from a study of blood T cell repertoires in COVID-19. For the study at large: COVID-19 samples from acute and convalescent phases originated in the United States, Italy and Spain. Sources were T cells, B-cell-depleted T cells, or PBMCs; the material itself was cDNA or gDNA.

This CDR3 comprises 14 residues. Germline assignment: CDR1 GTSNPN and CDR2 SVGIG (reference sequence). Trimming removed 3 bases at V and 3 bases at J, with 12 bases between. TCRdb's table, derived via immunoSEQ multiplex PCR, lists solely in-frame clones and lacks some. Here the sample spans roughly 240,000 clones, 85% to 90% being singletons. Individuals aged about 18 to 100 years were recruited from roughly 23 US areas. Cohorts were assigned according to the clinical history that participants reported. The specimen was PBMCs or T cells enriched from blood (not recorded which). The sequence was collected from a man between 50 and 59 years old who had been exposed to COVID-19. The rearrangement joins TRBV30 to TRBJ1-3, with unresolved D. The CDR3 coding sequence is TGTGCCTGGAGCCCGACTTATTTTGGAAACACCATATATTTT. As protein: CAWSPTYFGNTIYF.